The 8 T cell receptor beta chains below all came from one sample that was sequenced in a study of early T cells in non-severe SARS-CoV-2 infection. TCRdb reprocessed the 5' RACE reads via MiXCR and lists one record per CDR3 protein. This sample has tens of thousands of distinct CDR3 sequences, with about 5% found just once. Sample: whole blood. The origin of the receptors is an adult who was a healthcare worker with PCR-confirmed SARS-CoV-2 infection or an uninfected control (not recorded which).

In its sample, this clonotype was seen many times. This chain links TRBV7-9 with TRBJ2-1; no clear D gene. Between the trimmed V and J ends, which lost 5 bases and 9 bases, there was a span of 8 bases. Germline V gene sequence: CDR1 SEHNR, CDR2 FQNEAQ (reference sequence). The CDR3 runs to 11 residues. CDR3 sequence (DNA): TGTGCCAGCAGCCCGGCCCTTGAGCAGTTCTTC. It codes for CASSPALEQFF.

This clonotype was recorded at least ten times. The V gene is TRBV20-1, the J gene TRBJ2-4, with 9 bases identical to TRBD1. The CDR3 covers 13 residues. Looked up from germline, CDR1 is DFQATT and CDR2 is SNEGSKA (reference sequence). CDR3 region: CSLQGAAKNIQYF. CDR3 nucleotide sequence: TGCAGCTTACAGGGGGCAGCCAAAAACATTCAGTACTTC.

J is TRBJ2-5 and V is TRBV20-1; D is ambiguous. The CDR3 runs 16 residues. CDR1 DFQATT and CDR2 SNEGSKA come from the germline V gene (reference sequence). Trimming stripped 0 bases from V and 7 bases from J, with 21 bases between. This CDR3 is CSARDPAGDPTGTQYF. The CDR3 DNA follows: TGCAGTGCTAGAGATCCGGCAGGTGACCCTACTGGGACCCAGTACTTC.

This clonotype was counted many times. The chain links TRBV27 to TRBJ2-1; 10 nucleotides align to TRBD1. With 3 bases clipped from V and 5 bases from J, the junction kept 4 bases outside the gene matches. Germline V gene sequence: CDR1 MNHEY, CDR2 SMNVEV (reference sequence). The CDR3 covers 15 residues. CDR3 in amino acids: CASSLDRGSNNEQFF. The CDR3 bases are TGTGCCAGCAGTTTGGACAGGGGGAGTAACAATGAGCAGTTCTTC.

This clonotype was detected many times. The genes are TRBV7-6 and TRBJ1-2; D may be TRBD1 (5 bases). V was shortened by 0 bases and J by 9 bases, with 14 bases between the two germline ends. Germline CDR1 and CDR2: SGHVS and FNYEAQ. The CDR3 consists of 14 residues. CDR3 DNA sequence: TGTGCCAGCAGCTTAGCGGGGACTGCCGAAAGCTACACCTTC. This encodes CASSLAGTAESYTF.

This clonotype showed up many times. The chain has TRBV11-2 and TRBJ2-1, with TRBD2 identical over 10 bases. Trimming removed 0 bases from V and 6 bases from J; junction bases left unmatched: 5. The CDR3 covers 16 residues. From germline, CDR1 is SGHAT and CDR2 FQNNGV. The CDR3 spells CASSLELAGGVNEQFF. The DNA for the CDR3 is TGTGCCAGCAGCTTAGAGTTAGCGGGGGGCGTCAATGAGCAGTTCTTC.

This clonotype was picked up many times. V gene TRBV10-2 combines with J gene TRBJ2-5; 9 nucleotides line up with TRBD2. The germline CDR1 and CDR2 sequences are WSHSY and SAAADI. There are 15 residues in the CDR3. The V and J ends lost 8 bases and 5 bases, in that order; junction bases with no gene match: 12. This CDR3 reads CASSRVAGAQETQYF. The CDR3 DNA reads as TGCGCCAGCTCCCGGGTAGCGGGAGCCCAGGAGACCCAGTACTTC.

J is TRBJ2-5 and V is TRBV5-1; possible D gene TRBD1, 6 bases. This CDR3 has 18 residues. The V gene lost 3 bases and the J gene lost 3 bases, with 24 bases spanning the gap. Looked up from germline, CDR1 is SGHRS and CDR2 is YFSETQ. CDR3 region: CASSSSPGRGIEKETQYF. The CDR3 nucleotides are TGCGCCAGCAGCTCCTCCCCCGGCAGGGGTATTGAGAAAGAGACCCAGTACTTC.